Shown below are 29 T cell receptor beta chains from a single sample sequenced in a study of blood T cells in healthy people across ages. With a J-beta primer mix and a sample-barcoded 5' primer, a second PCR ran about 7 to 11 cycles. TCRdb re-derived calls from the 5' RACE reads in MiXCR, one entry per CDR3 protein. The sample contains about 700,000 distinct CDR3 sequences, approximately 29% of which appear only once. Sequencing used blood. The receptors here all came from a woman older than 75 in good health.

The V gene is TRBV6-5, the J gene TRBJ1-5; D not resolved. The CDR3 runs 13 residues. With 6 bases removed from V and 2 bases from J, the gap between germline ends came to 8 bases. Germline V lookup: CDR1 MNHEY, CDR2 SVGAGI. Here the CDR3 reads CASRGQRNQPQHF. DNA of the CDR3: TGTGCCAGCAGGGGCCAGCGCAATCAGCCCCAGCATTTT.

This clonotype occurred many times. The V and J genes are TRBV9 and TRBJ1-2; D uncertain. Germline values: CDR1 SGDLS, CDR2 YYNGEE. This CDR3 spans 14 amino acids. Trimming stripped 0 bases from V and 5 bases from J, with 11 bases between. The CDR3 loop reads CASSVDGPLYGYTF. In DNA form, the CDR3 reads TGTGCCAGCAGCGTAGACGGCCCCCTATATGGCTACACCTTC.

This clonotype was observed a handful of times. One end of the junction fails to match germline, which may point to a read error. This sequence joins TRBV30 and TRBJ2-7, with 8 bases lining up with TRBD1. The CDR3 has 14 amino acids. Germline loops: CDR1 GTSNPN, CDR2 SVGIG (reference sequence). The CDR3 sequence is CAWSVGQGAYGQYF. CDR3 nucleotide sequence: TGTGCCTGGAGTGTAGGGCAGGGGGCTTACGGGCAGTACTTC.

This clonotype was counted ten times or more. The chain combines TRBV6-2 or TRBV6-3 with TRBJ2-5; TRBD2 matches 10 bases. The trim removed 0 bases at V and 2 bases at J, leaving 6 bases unmatched. CDR3 length equals 17 residues. Per germline, CDR1 MNHEY and CDR2 SVGEGT. In DNA, the CDR3 is TGTGCCAGCAGTTACTCGACCCTAGCGGGAGATCAAGAGACCCAGTACTTC. Amino acid sequence: CASSYSTLAGDQETQYF.

The sample holds many counts of this clonotype. V gene TRBV11-3 combines with J gene TRBJ2-5, with 10 bases fitting TRBD1. The germline CDR1 and CDR2 sequences are SGHNT and YENEEA. Trimming cost V 3 bases and J 2 bases; bases outside gene matches: 6. This CDR3 comprises 16 residues. CDR3 amino acids: CASSLEPGQGQETQYF. The CDR3 coding sequence is TGTGCCAGCAGCTTGGAACCGGGACAGGGGCAAGAGACCCAGTACTTC. Together with reference TRBV11-3 and TRBJ2-5, the CDR3 gives the full variable domain: EAGVVQSPRYKIIEKKQPVAFWCNPISGHNTLYWYLQNLGQGPELLIRYENEEAVDDSQLPKDRFSAERLKGVDSTLKIQPAELGDSAVYLCASSLEPGQGQETQYFGPGTRLLVL.

This clonotype was seen a handful of times. At one boundary the junction diverges from the germline segment, which might be a read error. V is TRBV7-2 and J is TRBJ1-5; no clear D gene. Germline CDR1 and CDR2: SGHTA and FQGNSA. This CDR3 is built from 16 residues. The CDR3, as DNA: TGTGCCAGCAGCGTGATTGGGAGAGGGAAGAATCACCCCCAGCATTTT. Translating gives CASSVIGRGKNHPQHF.

V gene TRBV2 combines with J gene TRBJ2-3; TRBD1 matches 7 bases. V was clipped by 3 bases and J by 2 bases; unmatched bases: 5. The CDR3 sequence is 15 residues long. Germline V lookup: CDR1 SNHLY, CDR2 FYNNEI. CDR3 loop: CASSEGQQITDTQYF. The CDR3 bases are TGTGCCAGCAGTGAGGGACAGCAGATCACAGATACGCAGTATTTT.

The CDR3, as DNA: TGTGCCTACGGGACAGGGGTGTATGGCTACACCTTC. Translating it yields CAYGTGVYGYTF. The chain joins TRBV30 to TRBJ1-2; 10 bases match TRBD1. Trimming at V came to 7 bases and at J to 5 bases, leaving 4 bases not matched to a gene. The length of the CDR3 is 12 residues. CDR1 GTSNPN and CDR2 SVGIG come from the germline V gene (reference sequence).

The V gene is TRBV11-1, the J gene TRBJ1-1; D unclear. The germline V and J ends were trimmed by 5 bases and 5 bases, with 15 bases remaining between them. CDR3 length: 14 residues. Germline CDR1 reads SGHAT; CDR2 reads FQDESV (reference sequence). CDR3 region: CASSGEAVGTEAFF. The CDR3 nucleotides read TGTGCCAGCAGCGGCGAGGCCGTAGGAACTGAAGCTTTCTTT.

The sample holds many counts of this clonotype. The chain employs TRBV5-1 and TRBJ2-1; 7 nucleotides line up with TRBD1. V gave up 3 bases and J gave up 8 bases; unmatched junction bases: 14. CDR1 is SGHRS, CDR2 YFSETQ, per germline. CDR3 size: 16 residues. CDR3 residues: CASSSTTGNTLYEQFF. The DNA for the CDR3 is TGCGCCAGCAGCTCAACGACAGGGAATACTCTGTATGAGCAGTTCTTC.

This clonotype was recorded a few times. The chain has TRBV4-2 and TRBJ2-7; D not resolved. The CDR3 is made up of 12 amino acids. Germline CDR1 and CDR2: LGHNA and YNFKEQ. The V gene lost 0 bases and the J gene lost 4 bases, with 4 bases spanning the gap. CDR3 sequence reads: CASSQDLYEQYF. The CDR3 bases are TGTGCCAGCAGCCAAGATCTTTACGAGCAGTACTTC.

This clonotype was seen repeatedly, ten times or more. The rearrangement joins TRBV20-1 to TRBJ1-5, with D possibly being TRBD1 (6 bases). Germline CDR1 reads DFQATT; CDR2 reads SNEGSKA (reference sequence). The CDR3 length is 15 residues. Trimming left V 1 base short and J 3 bases short, with 13 bases between. CDR3 bases: TGCAGTGCTAGAGCGGGACAAGCCCACAATCAGCCCCAGCATTTT. It codes for CSARAGQAHNQPQHF.

This clonotype appeared many times. This chain uses TRBV2 with TRBJ2-1; D perhaps matches TRBD2 (6 bases). Germline lookup yields CDR1 SNHLY and CDR2 FYNNEI. The CDR3 has 14 residues. Deletions cut 3 bases from V and 8 bases from J, with 14 bases between. Written as DNA, the CDR3 is TGTGCCAGCAGTGAGCTAGCGAGGGTCTATGAGCAGTTCTTC. It translates to CASSELARVYEQFF.

This clonotype was seen at least ten times. The gene calls are TRBV6-2 or TRBV6-3 and TRBJ2-7; D gene uncertain. Looked up from germline, CDR1 is MNHEY and CDR2 is SVGEGT. V gave up 5 bases and J gave up 7 bases, with 9 bases separating them. The length of the CDR3 is 11 residues. The CDR3 nucleotides are TGTGCCAGCAGTCTGCATTTGGAGCAGTACTTC. Translating it yields CASSLHLEQYF.

This chain joins TRBV9 and TRBJ2-3; the match to TRBD1 covers 7 bases. In germline, CDR1 is SGDLS, CDR2 YYNGEE. The CDR3 runs to 15 residues. With V trimmed by 1 base and J by 4 bases, 6 bases remained unmatched. The CDR3 DNA is TGTGCCAGCAGCGTACACAGGGGTTGGTCAGATACGCAGTATTTT. Amino acids: CASSVHRGWSDTQYF.

Many counts were recorded for this clonotype. The gene calls are TRBV6-5 and TRBJ2-7; 7 bases fit TRBD1. V lost 4 bases to trimming and J lost 7 bases; unmatched junction nucleotides: 10. CDR1 MNHEY and CDR2 SVGAGI come from the germline V gene. This CDR3 is 14 amino acids long. The DNA for the CDR3 is TGTGCCAGCAGTTTCGAAGAGGGGGCGTTGGAGCAGTACTTC. This sequence encodes CASSFEEGALEQYF.

This clonotype was recorded a few times. The rearrangement uses TRBV5-1 and TRBJ1-5; D gene unclear. CDR3 length equals 17 residues. V was shortened by 0 bases and J by 10 bases, with 23 bases between the two germline ends. Germline V gene lookup returns CDR1 SGHRS and CDR2 YFSETQ. CDR3 sequence: CASSLGQSHRAISPQHF. The CDR3 DNA follows: TGCGCCAGCAGCTTGGGGCAGTCCCACCGAGCCATCAGCCCCCAGCATTTT.

This clonotype was counted many times. V is TRBV5-1 and J is TRBJ1-1, with a possible D match to TRBD1 (6 bases). The length of the CDR3 is 13 residues. V was clipped by 5 bases and J by 2 bases, with 10 bases between them. Germline lookup yields CDR1 SGHRS and CDR2 YFSETQ. The chain's CDR3 is CASRSTGNTEAFF. The DNA of the CDR3 is TGCGCCAGCAGGTCGACAGGAAACACTGAAGCTTTCTTT.

The rearrangement uses TRBV2 and TRBJ2-2; 7 bases match TRBD2. The CDR3 consists of 15 residues. With 5 bases clipped from V and 5 bases from J, the junction kept 8 bases outside the gene matches. The germline V gene has CDR1 SNHLY and CDR2 FYNNEI. CDR3 DNA: TGTGCCAGCAGTCCTATGACTAGCCGAACCGGGGAGCTGTTTTTT. Its translation is CASSPMTSRTGELFF.

On this clonotype itself: A much bigger clone sits one base away, suggesting this may be a read error. The chain employs TRBV5-1 and TRBJ2-1, with 13 bases identical to TRBD2. This CDR3 has 16 residues. The V gene end was trimmed by 3 bases and the J gene end by 9 bases; junction bases not matched to a gene: 9. Germline V lookup: CDR1 SGHRS, CDR2 YFSETQ. For the CDR3, the DNA is TGCGCCAGCAGCTCCTCGACTAGCGGGGGGACGAGTGAGCAGTTCTTC. Residues: CASSSSTSGGTSEQFF. The full variable domain, in which reference TRBV5-1 and TRBJ2-1 provide the parts outside the CDR3, is KAGVTQTPRYLIKTRGQQVTLSCSPISGHRSVSWYQQTPGQGLQFLFEYFSETQRNKGNFPGRFSGRQFSNSRSEMNVSTLELGDSALYLCASSSSTSGGTSEQFFGPGTRLTVL.

About this clonotype: A much larger clone sits a single nucleotide away, making a read error possible. The chain uses TRBV25-1 and TRBJ1-2; D remains unclear. There are 13 residues in the CDR3. CDR1 is MGHDK and CDR2 is SYGVNS in the germline V gene. CDR3 sequence (DNA): TGTGCCACCAGTCCCCTTGCTCCCTACGGCTACACCTTC. Translation: CATSPLAPYGYTF.

This clonotype was seen repeatedly, ten times or more. In DNA, the CDR3 is TGCAGTGCTAGAGTTGAGGGGGCTGTTAATTCACCCCTCCACTTT. The encoded protein is CSARVEGAVNSPLHF. The J gene is TRBJ1-6, the V gene TRBV20-1; the match to TRBD1 covers 7 bases. CDR1 is DFQATT, CDR2 SNEGSKA, per germline (reference sequence). The V segment lost 1 base and the J segment 6 bases; nucleotides outside the gene matches: 6. There are 15 residues in the CDR3.

The J gene is TRBJ1-1, the V gene TRBV6-2 or TRBV6-3, with TRBD1 as a possible D gene (6 bases). The CDR3 runs to 15 residues. Trimming removed 7 bases from V and 1 base from J, with 16 bases in between. The germline gives CDR1 MNHEY, CDR2 SVGEGT. This CDR3 reads CASKKAAGANTEAFF. The CDR3 DNA is TGTGCCAGCAAAAAGGCCGCAGGGGCGAACACTGAAGCTTTCTTT.

The genes are TRBV18 and TRBJ1-1; a weak D match, TRBD1 (5 bases). The V and J ends lost 3 bases and 4 bases respectively, with 9 bases between them. The CDR3 runs 13 residues. CDR1 is KGHSH and CDR2 is LQKENI in the germline V gene. The CDR3 reads CASSPTEFTEAFF. In nucleotides, the CDR3 is TGTGCCAGCTCACCGACAGAGTTCACTGAAGCTTTCTTT.

The V call is TRBV20-1, the J call TRBJ2-5, with a possible D match to TRBD2 (6 bases). The tail of the sequence fits TRBJ2-7 better, so the J call may be wrong. Germline V gene sequence: CDR1 DFQATT, CDR2 SNEGSKA (reference sequence). This CDR3 region has 14 residues. As DNA, the CDR3 is TGCAGTGCTAGTTCGGGACTGACACCCTACGAGCAGTACTTC. It yields the protein CSASSGLTPYEQYF.

This clonotype was counted between two and nine times. The chain uses TRBV18 and TRBJ2-1; TRBD1 matches 7 bases. Germline V gene data show CDR1 as KGHSH and CDR2 as LQKENI. After removal of 4 bases from V and 0 bases from J, the junction contained 6 bases not matched to a gene. The CDR3 sequence is 16 residues long. The DNA of the CDR3 is TGTGCCAGCTCACTAGGGGGCTTGCGCTCCTACAATGAGCAGTTCTTC. Amino acids: CASSLGGLRSYNEQFF.

The genes are TRBV20-1 and TRBJ2-1; 7 positions match TRBD1. The length of the CDR3 is 14 residues. The J segment lost 5 bases and the V segment lost 5 bases, leaving 9 bases of the junction unmatched. The V gene's germline CDR1 is DFQATT and CDR2 SNEGSKA (reference sequence). CDR3 region: CSAQSPGQNNEQFF. In DNA form, the CDR3 reads TGCAGTGCTCAGTCGCCGGGACAGAACAATGAGCAGTTCTTC.

This chain connects TRBV10-3 to TRBJ1-4; D gene ambiguous. Germline V lookup: CDR1 ENHRY, CDR2 SYGVKD. V was shortened by 3 bases and J by 6 bases, with 14 bases between the two germline ends. There are 15 residues in the CDR3. In DNA form, the CDR3 reads TGTGCCATCAGTGACTCCCTCTCCACAGATGAAAAACTGTTTTTT. Its protein product is CAISDSLSTDEKLFF.

This clonotype was observed a single time. Relative to the germline gene, one junction end is altered; a read error may explain this. The chain combines TRBV20-1 with TRBJ2-1; 16 nucleotides line up with TRBD2. This CDR3 contains 19 residues. Per the germline V gene, CDR1 is DFQATT and CDR2 is SNEGSKA (reference sequence). The CDR3 region has the DNA TGCAGTGCTAGAGAAGGGGGACTAGCGGGGGGGCGATCCTGCAATGAGCAGTTCTTC. Translated, it gives CSAREGGLAGGRSCNEQFF.